The entry below describes one TCR beta chain. The sample comes from a study of T cells in Graves' hyperthyroidism and ophthalmopathy. From RNA transcripts, TCR beta CDR3 regions were amplified. During a first-round RT-PCR of the TCR CDR3, the HTBI primer set was used. In TCRdb, the multiplex PCR reads were re-called with MiXCR into one record per CDR3 protein. This table has over 700,000 distinct CDR3 sequences, around a sixth appearing once. Diagnosing involved the use of clinical symptoms, serum thyroxine and TRAb, thyroid ultrasound and orbital computed tomography. Under 12 ml fresh peripheral blood yielded the PBMCs. The source of this sequence is a woman in her forties or fifties with Graves' hyperthyroidism that later progressed to Graves' ophthalmopathy. The sample consisted of blood.

CDR3 DNA sequence: TGTGCCATCATGCAGGGTGTGGACTCTGGGGCCAACGTCCTGACTTTC. Its translation is CAIMQGVDSGANVLTF. The chain is built from TRBV10-3 and TRBJ2-6; D possibly corresponds to TRBD1 (5 bases). Germline lookup yields CDR1 ENHRY and CDR2 SYGVKD. This CDR3 is built from 16 residues. Trimming removed 7 bases from V and 0 bases from J, with 13 bases in between.